This T cell receptor beta chain was obtained from a study of PD-1 blockade in classical Hodgkin lymphoma. This CDR3 is 14 amino acids long. Germline V lookup: CDR1 MNHNY, CDR2 SVGAGI (reference sequence). V lost 5 bases and J lost 4, with 14 bases in between. The assay was immunoSEQ multiplex PCR, and TCRdb's table has in-frame clones only and misses some. The sample holds 120,000 to 150,000 clones, just under 80% seen once. Each patient experienced a relapse that followed autologous stem cell transplantation, and brentuximab vedotin exposure varied. The sequenced sample was peripheral blood mononuclear cells (PBMCs), obtained before the second cycle of nivolumab. The sequence derives from a human donor with classical Hodgkin lymphoma. The rearrangement uses TRBV6-6 and TRBJ1-1; possible D gene TRBD1, 5 bases. The CDR3 region has the DNA TGTGCCAGCAGTCCAACCTCTGGGGGCACTGAAGCTTTCTTT. It specifies CASSPTSGGTEAFF.